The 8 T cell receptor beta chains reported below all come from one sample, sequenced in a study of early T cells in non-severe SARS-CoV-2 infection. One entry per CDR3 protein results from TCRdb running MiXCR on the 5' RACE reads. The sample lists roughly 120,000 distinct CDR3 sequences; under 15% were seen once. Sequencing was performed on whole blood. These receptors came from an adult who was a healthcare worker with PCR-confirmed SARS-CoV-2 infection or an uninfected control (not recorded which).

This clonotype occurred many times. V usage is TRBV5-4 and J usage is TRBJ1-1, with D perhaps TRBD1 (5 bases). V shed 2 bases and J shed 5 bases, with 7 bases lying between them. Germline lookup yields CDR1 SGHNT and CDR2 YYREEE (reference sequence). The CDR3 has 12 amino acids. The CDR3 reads CASSFGGTEAFF. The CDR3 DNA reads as TGTGCCAGCAGCTTCGGGGGGACTGAAGCTTTCTTT.

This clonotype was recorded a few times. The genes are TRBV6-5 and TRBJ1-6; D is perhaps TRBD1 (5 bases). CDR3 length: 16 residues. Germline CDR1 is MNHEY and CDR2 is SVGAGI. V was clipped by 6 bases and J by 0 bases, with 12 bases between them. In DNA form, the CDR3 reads TGTGCCAGCAGCTGGGGGAGAAGCTCCTATAATTCACCCCTCCACTTT. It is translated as CASSWGRSSYNSPLHF.

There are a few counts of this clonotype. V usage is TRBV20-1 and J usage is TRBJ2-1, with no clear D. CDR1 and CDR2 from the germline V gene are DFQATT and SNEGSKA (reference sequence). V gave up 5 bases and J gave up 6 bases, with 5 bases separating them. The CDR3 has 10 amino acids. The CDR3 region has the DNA TGCAGTGCTCTGTTCAATGAGCAGTTCTTC. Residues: CSALFNEQFF.

CDR3 sequence reads: CASSEQWEETQYF. DNA for the CDR3: TGCGCCAGCAGTGAACAGTGGGAAGAGACCCAGTACTTC. This chain uses TRBV10-2 with TRBJ2-5; D ambiguous. The CDR3 totals 13 residues. The germline V gene encodes CDR1 WSHSY and CDR2 SAAADI. Trimming left V 3 bases short and J 3 bases short, with 8 bases between.

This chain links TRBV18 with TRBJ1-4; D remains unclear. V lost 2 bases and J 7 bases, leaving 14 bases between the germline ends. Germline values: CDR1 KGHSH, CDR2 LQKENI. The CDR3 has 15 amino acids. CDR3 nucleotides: TGTGCCAGCTCACCAATTGTACCACCCGGTGAAAAACTGTTTTTT. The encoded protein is CASSPIVPPGEKLFF.

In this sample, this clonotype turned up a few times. The CDR3 coding sequence is TGTGCCAGCAGTGAAGCGAGCACCGGGGAGCTGTTTTTT. It encodes CASSEASTGELFF. V gene TRBV6-1 combines with J gene TRBJ2-2; D remains ambiguous. Trimming pared 0 bases from V and 4 bases from J, leaving 3 bases between. CDR1 MNHNS and CDR2 SASEGT come from the germline V gene. The CDR3 spans 13 residues.

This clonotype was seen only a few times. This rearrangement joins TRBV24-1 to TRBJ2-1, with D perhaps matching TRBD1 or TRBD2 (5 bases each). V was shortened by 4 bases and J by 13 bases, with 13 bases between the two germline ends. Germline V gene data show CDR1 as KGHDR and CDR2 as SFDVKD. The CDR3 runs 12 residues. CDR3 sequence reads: CATSEGPTLQFF. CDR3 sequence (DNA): TGTGCCACCAGTGAGGGACCCACCTTACAGTTCTTC.

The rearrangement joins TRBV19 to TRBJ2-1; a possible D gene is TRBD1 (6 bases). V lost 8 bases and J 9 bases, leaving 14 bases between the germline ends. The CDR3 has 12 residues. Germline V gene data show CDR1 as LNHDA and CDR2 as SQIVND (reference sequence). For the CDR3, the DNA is TGTGCCAGTTCCCTGGGGGCAGGTGAGCAGTTCTTC. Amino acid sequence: CASSLGAGEQFF. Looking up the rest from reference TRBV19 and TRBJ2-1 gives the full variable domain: DGGITQSPKYLFRKEGQNVTLSCEQNLNHDAMYWYRQDPGQGLRLIYYSQIVNDFQKGDIAEGYSVSREKKESFPLTVTSAQKNPTAFYLCASSLGAGEQFFGPGTRLTVL.